Listed here are 7 T cell receptor beta chains from one sample, sequenced in a study of long-term antiretroviral therapy in people with HIV. The run of the v3.0 immunoSEQ assay was at survey level. Clones were sequenced by immunoSEQ multiplex PCR, and TCRdb holds only the in-frame ones, with some missing. Of some 40,000 clones in the sample, roughly 80% are singletons; the top ten hold over 5%. The source material was unsorted PBMCs, sampled 1.5 years after starting antiretroviral therapy. The receptors come from a man between 18 and 29 years old with HIV.

This clone has a single count. The chain is built from TRBV28 and TRBJ1-5; D is possibly TRBD1 (5 bases). The CDR3 length is 14 residues. The germline V gene encodes CDR1 MDHEN and CDR2 SYDVKM. The V and J ends lost 5 bases and 7 bases respectively, with 15 bases between them. For the CDR3, the DNA is TGTGCCAGCAGTCCCTGGGGTGGGGACCAGCCCCAGCATTTT. Its translation is CASSPWGGDQPQHF.

The J gene is TRBJ1-5, the V gene TRBV7-2; TRBD1 aligns across 7 bases. This CDR3 contains 13 residues. The germline CDR1 and CDR2 sequences are SGHTA and FQGNSA. The J segment lost 8 bases and the V segment lost 5 bases, leaving 6 bases of the junction unmatched. The CDR3 sequence: CASSEGQREPQHF. The CDR3 DNA reads TGTGCCAGCAGCGAGGGACAGAGGGAGCCCCAGCATTTT.

The chain has TRBV27 and TRBJ2-1, with D possibly being TRBD1 or TRBD2 (6 bases each). CDR1 is MNHEY, CDR2 SMNVEV, per germline (reference sequence). Trimming removed 5 bases at V and 6 bases at J, with 17 bases between. This CDR3 comprises 15 residues. This chain's CDR3 is CASSAIGGLVNEQFF. For the CDR3, the DNA is TGTGCCAGCAGTGCGATAGGGGGGCTGGTCAATGAGCAGTTCTTC.

The chain employs TRBV18 and TRBJ2-2; 10 nucleotides agree with TRBD2. This CDR3 spans 16 amino acids. With 6 bases clipped from V and 3 bases from J, the junction kept 7 bases outside the gene matches. Germline CDR1 is KGHSH and CDR2 is LQKENI. DNA for the CDR3: TGTGCCAGCTCCCCGAGCGGGAGGGGATACACCGGGGAGCTGTTTTTT. It specifies CASSPSGRGYTGELFF. The full variable domain, completed using reference TRBV18 and TRBJ2-2, is NAGVMQNPRHLVRRRGQEARLRCSPMKGHSHVYWYRQLPEEGLKFMVYLQKENIIDESGMPKERFSAEFPKEGPSILRIQQVVRGDSAAYFCASSPSGRGYTGELFFGEGSRLTVL.

CDR3 in amino acids: CASSRGPRETQYF. CDR3 in DNA: TGTGCCAGCAGCCGGGGTCCTCGAGAGACCCAGTACTTC. V is TRBV4-2 and J is TRBJ2-5; D remains unclear. V was clipped by 4 bases and J by 4 bases, with 10 bases between them. The CDR3 contains 13 residues. Germline loops: CDR1 LGHNA, CDR2 YNFKEQ.

The chain uses TRBV7-6 and TRBJ2-1; D possibly corresponds to TRBD2 (6 bases). Per germline, CDR1 SGHVS and CDR2 FNYEAQ. The CDR3 totals 15 residues. V gave up 1 base and J gave up 7 bases, with 14 bases separating them. The CDR3 DNA reads as TGTGCCAGCAGCTTAGTCGGATCGGGAGAGAATGAGCAGTTCTTC. Amino acids: CASSLVGSGENEQFF.

The V and J genes are TRBV27 and TRBJ2-7; D is perhaps TRBD1 or TRBD2 (5 bases each). CDR3 length equals 13 residues. V was pared by 8 bases and J by 1 base, with 12 bases between. CDR1 is MNHEY, CDR2 SMNVEV, per germline (reference sequence). The CDR3 nucleotides read TGTGCCAGCGGGACGCCCGGGTCCTACGAGCAGTACTTC. Translation gives CASGTPGSYEQYF.